The 2 T cell receptor beta chains reported below all come from one sample, sequenced in a study of blood T cell repertoires in COVID-19. The table came from immunoSEQ multiplex PCR; TCRdb's copy has only in-frame clones and leaves some out. The table records around 280,000 clones, 90% of them present only once. The sequencing input was PBMCs or T cells enriched from blood (not recorded which). The receptor source for this set is a woman between 18 and 29 years old with acute COVID-19.

The chain carries TRBV6-5 and TRBJ2-3; D not resolved. Germline CDR1 MNHEY, CDR2 SVGAGI. The CDR3 totals 15 residues. V was pared by 4 bases and J by 0 bases, with 11 bases between. This chain's CDR3 is CASSLLSPSTDTQYF. CDR3 DNA sequence: TGTGCCAGCAGTTTACTCTCGCCCAGCACAGATACGCAGTATTTT.

CDR3 protein: CASSPTGGTGTYEQYF. The CDR3 nucleotides are TGTGCCAGCTCACCAACAGGGGGGACAGGAACCTACGAGCAGTACTTC. This rearrangement joins TRBV18 to TRBJ2-7; TRBD1 matches at 8 bases. The germline V gene has CDR1 KGHSH and CDR2 LQKENI. J gave up 2 bases and V 2 bases, and 8 bases lay outside the gene matches. CDR3 length: 16 residues.